The 19 T cell receptor beta chains given below trace back to one sample, sequenced in a study of long-term antiretroviral therapy in people with HIV. They ran version v3.0 of the immunoSEQ assay at survey level. Produced via immunoSEQ multiplex PCR; TCRdb's table is partial and in-frame only. This sample has around 18,000 clones; more than 80% occur once, and the top ten carry approximately 9.6%. Sequences were derived from unsorted PBMCs, sampled 4.2 years after starting antiretroviral therapy. The source of these receptors is a man aged 45-65 years with HIV.

The chain links TRBV5-6 to TRBJ1-2; TRBD1 might be the D (6 bases). CDR1 and CDR2 (germline): SGHDT, YYEEEE. CDR3 length: 12 amino acids. Trimming took 4 bases from V and 4 from J, leaving 8 bases between them. CDR3 in DNA: TGTGCCAGCAGCACGACAGGCTATGGCTACACCTTC. This translates into CASSTTGYGYTF.

The chain carries TRBV28 and TRBJ2-7, with 9 bases aligning to TRBD1. J lost 3 bases, V lost 8 bases, and 11 bases had no gene match. Germline values: CDR1 MDHEN, CDR2 SYDVKM. CDR3 length equals 15 residues. For the CDR3, the DNA is TGTGCCAGCGATACCCCGGGACAGGGCCTCTACGAGCAGTACTTC. This encodes CASDTPGQGLYEQYF.

The chain uses TRBV7-9 and TRBJ2-3; 8 bases agree with TRBD1. The V and J ends lost 1 base and 4 bases, in that order; junction bases with no gene match: 7. The CDR3 is made up of 16 amino acids. The germline CDR1 and CDR2 sequences are SEHNR and FQNEAQ (reference sequence). CDR3 nucleotides: TGTGCCAGCAGCTTAGAATCAGGGGGCTCGGCAGATACGCAGTATTTT. This codes for CASSLESGGSADTQYF.

This chain links TRBV14 with TRBJ2-7; 7 positions agree with TRBD1. The CDR3 has 13 amino acids. Germline assignment: CDR1 SGHDN and CDR2 FVKESK. Trimming cost V 5 bases and J 0 bases; bases outside gene matches: 1. CDR3 region: CASSWDSSYEQYF. The CDR3 DNA follows: TGTGCCAGCAGCTGGGACAGCTCCTACGAGCAGTACTTC.

In DNA, the CDR3 is TGTGCCAGCAGCCAAGAGGCGGGACCATACTACGAGCAGTACTTC. Amino acid sequence: CASSQEAGPYYEQYF. V is TRBV4-2 and J is TRBJ2-7, with D possibly TRBD2 on 6 matching bases. There are 15 residues in the CDR3. Trimming removed 0 bases at V and 3 bases at J, with 12 bases between. Germline V lookup: CDR1 LGHNA, CDR2 YNFKEQ.

The chain recombines TRBV2 with TRBJ2-2, with unresolved D. Germline V gene lookup returns CDR1 SNHLY and CDR2 FYNNEI. The CDR3 extends over 15 amino acids. V lost 8 bases and J lost 0, with 13 bases in between. The CDR3 DNA is TGTGCCAGCCAAGGGCTGGTCGCGAACACCGGGGAGCTGTTTTTT. Translated, it gives CASQGLVANTGELFF.

This sequence joins TRBV30 and TRBJ1-6; D gene unclear. This CDR3 has 16 amino acids. The germline gives CDR1 GTSNPN, CDR2 SVGIG (reference sequence). CDR3 protein: CAGGPGLRSYNSPLHF. In nucleotides, the CDR3 is TGTGCTGGAGGGCCAGGACTCAGGTCCTATAATTCACCCCTCCACTTT.

This CDR3 reads CSVLAAGNTIYF. The CDR3 nucleotides read TGCAGCGTTCTGGCCGCCGGAAACACCATATATTTT. J is TRBJ1-3 and V is TRBV29-1; D is ambiguous. Germline V gene data show CDR1 as SQVTM and CDR2 as ANQGSEA. Deletions cut 5 bases from V and 4 bases from J, with 9 bases between. The CDR3 is made up of 12 amino acids.

This chain joins TRBV28 and TRBJ1-2; possible D gene TRBD1, 6 bases. This CDR3 spans 14 amino acids. The V end lost 5 bases, the J end lost 0 bases, and 10 bases lay between the germline ends. Germline assignment: CDR1 MDHEN and CDR2 SYDVKM. The CDR3, as DNA: TGTGCCAGCAGTCCCCAGGGGACTAACTATGGCTACACCTTC. Translation: CASSPQGTNYGYTF.

This clone was seen just once. The chain joins TRBV29-1 to TRBJ1-4, with 9 bases lining up with TRBD1. Per germline, CDR1 SQVTM and CDR2 ANQGSEA. Unmatched junction bases numbered 7, after V lost 6 bases and J lost 8 bases. The CDR3 contains 13 residues. DNA for the CDR3: TGCAGCGTACGCGGACAGGGGAGGGAAAAACTGTTTTTT. Its translation is CSVRGQGREKLFF.

The chain couples TRBV28 to TRBJ2-7, with 8 positions matching TRBD1. The CDR3 is 14 residues long. In germline, CDR1 is MDHEN, CDR2 SYDVKM. Trimming at V came to 5 bases and at J to 5 bases, leaving 8 bases not matched to a gene. The CDR3 is CASSNSGGLNEQYF. CDR3 nucleotide sequence: TGTGCCAGCAGTAATTCAGGGGGCCTGAACGAGCAGTACTTC. The full variable domain, rest sourced from reference TRBV28 and TRBJ2-7, is DVKVTQSSRYLVKRTGEKVFLECVQDMDHENMFWYRQDPGLGLRLIYFSYDVKMKEKGDIPEGYSVSREKKERFSLILESASTNQTSMYLCASSNSGGLNEQYFGPGTRLTVT.

Only one count was recorded for this clone. One junction end disagrees with the germline gene, perhaps due to a read error. This chain uses TRBV11-2 with TRBJ1-1; D remains unclear. The germline V gene encodes CDR1 SGHAT and CDR2 FQNNGV. The CDR3 covers 13 residues. The CDR3 loop reads CASSLEGNTEAFF. In DNA, the CDR3 is TGTGCCAGCAGCCTAGAGGGGAACACTGAAGCTTTCTTT.

This chain joins TRBV7-2 and TRBJ1-2, with D maybe TRBD1 (5 bases). Germline V lookup: CDR1 SGHTA, CDR2 FQGNSA. CDR3 length: 14 amino acids. Trimming shortened V by 5 bases and J by 4 bases, and 14 bases separated the two germline ends. CDR3 DNA: TGTGCCAGCAGCCCCCCTGCGGGGGGCTATGGCTACACCTTC. Amino acids: CASSPPAGGYGYTF.

The V call is TRBV5-6, the J call TRBJ2-7; unclear D gene. Germline V gives CDR1 SGHDT, CDR2 YYEEEE. Trimming removed 2 bases at V and 3 bases at J, with 12 bases between. This CDR3 has 14 amino acids. CDR3 sequence reads: CASSLNQKYYEQYF. CDR3 DNA: TGTGCCAGCAGCTTAAATCAGAAATACTACGAGCAGTACTTC.

The chain is built from TRBV19 and TRBJ2-2; tentatively, D is TRBD1 or TRBD2 (5 bases each). V dropped 6 bases and J dropped 4 bases, with 15 bases sitting between them. The CDR3 loop spans 15 amino acids. Germline V gives CDR1 LNHDA, CDR2 SQIVND (reference sequence). CDR3 bases: TGTGCCAGTAGCCCCGGGACGGTAGGCACCGGGGAGCTGTTTTTT. Amino acids: CASSPGTVGTGELFF. Variable domain in full (rest from reference TRBV19 and TRBJ2-2): DGGITQSPKYLFRKEGQNVTLSCEQNLNHDAMYWYRQDPGQGLRLIYYSQIVNDFQKGDIAEGYSVSREKKESFPLTVTSAQKNPTAFYLCASSPGTVGTGELFFGEGSRLTVL.

This clone appeared a single time. The V and J genes are TRBV5-4 and TRBJ2-7; TRBD2 is a possible D gene (7 bases). Germline V gene sequence: CDR1 SGHNT, CDR2 YYREEE (reference sequence). Trimming removed 5 bases from V and 4 bases from J, with 19 bases in between. CDR3 size: 15 residues. The CDR3 sequence: CASSPQGRGKYEQYF. Here the CDR3 DNA reads TGTGCCAGCAGTCCTCAGGGGCGGGGGAAATACGAGCAGTACTTC.

The rearrangement joins TRBV18 to TRBJ2-7, with D possibly called TRBD1 or TRBD2 (5 bases each). Germline assignment: CDR1 KGHSH and CDR2 LQKENI. The CDR3 contains 14 residues. The V gene lost 6 bases and the J gene lost 2 bases, with 14 bases spanning the gap. The CDR3 region is CASSADSGAYEQYF. CDR3 DNA: TGTGCCAGCTCGGCCGACAGCGGAGCCTACGAGCAGTACTTC.

The rearrangement joins TRBV7-3 to TRBJ1-1, with 7 bases that match TRBD1. The germline V gene has CDR1 SGHTA and CDR2 FQGTGA. Trimming took 3 bases from V and 0 from J; bases not matched to a gene: 10. The CDR3 sequence is 17 residues long. This chain's CDR3 is CASSLGGTASMNTEAFF. The CDR3 coding sequence is TGTGCCAGCAGCTTGGGAGGGACAGCCTCAATGAACACTGAAGCTTTCTTT.

CDR3 residues: CASSFKIGLAGGPEQFF. As DNA, the CDR3 is TGCGCCAGCAGCTTCAAGATCGGACTAGCGGGGGGGCCTGAGCAGTTCTTC. The chain is built from TRBV4-3 and TRBJ2-1; TRBD2 aligns across 15 bases. The V segment lost 5 bases and the J segment 9 bases; nucleotides outside the gene matches: 11. This CDR3 comprises 17 residues. The germline V gene has CDR1 LGHNA and CDR2 YSLEER.